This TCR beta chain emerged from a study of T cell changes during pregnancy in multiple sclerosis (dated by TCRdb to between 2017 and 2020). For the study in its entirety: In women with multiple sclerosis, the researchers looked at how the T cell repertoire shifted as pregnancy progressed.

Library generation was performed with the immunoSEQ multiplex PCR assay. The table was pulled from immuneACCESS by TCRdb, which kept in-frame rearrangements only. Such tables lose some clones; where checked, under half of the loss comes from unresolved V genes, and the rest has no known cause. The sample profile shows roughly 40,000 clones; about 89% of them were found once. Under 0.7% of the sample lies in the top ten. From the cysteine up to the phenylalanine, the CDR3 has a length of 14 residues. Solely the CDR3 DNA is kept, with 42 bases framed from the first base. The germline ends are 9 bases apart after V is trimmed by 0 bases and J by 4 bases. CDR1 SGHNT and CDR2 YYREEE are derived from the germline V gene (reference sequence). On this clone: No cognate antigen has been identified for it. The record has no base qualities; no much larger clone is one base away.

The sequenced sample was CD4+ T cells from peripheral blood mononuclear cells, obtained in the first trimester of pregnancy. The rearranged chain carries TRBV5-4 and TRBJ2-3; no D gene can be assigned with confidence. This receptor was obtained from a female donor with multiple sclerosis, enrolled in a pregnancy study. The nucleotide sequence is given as TGTGCCAGCAGCTTGGGCTATGGTTCAGATACGCAGTATTTT. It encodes CASSLGYGSDTQYF.